This entry describes one T cell receptor (beta chain). What it recognizes is unknown. The CDR3 has 13 residues. Germline CDR1 MRHNA, CDR2 SNTAGT. V lost 6 bases to trimming and J lost 5 bases, with 14 bases between them. This entry comes from a study of cytomegalovirus exposure and HLA in healthy donors. General observations from the study: The investigators catalogued 150 to 200 TCR beta chains as cytomegalovirus-associated.

The PCR employed 60 Vbeta primers together with 13 Jbeta primers. In the authors' workflow: The count from a later analysis was roughly 80 million unique TCR beta chains, 9.5 million to 13 million of them shared. Profiling relied on immunoSEQ multiplex PCR, and the TCRdb table lists in-frame clones only, not all of them. V, J and clone size are taken as reported in that table, and D and trimming were inferred from the DNA itself. The top ten hold roughly 7% of the sample, which has 100,000 to 150,000 clones, about 70% seen once. This TCR was recovered from a male donor in good health and CMV-seronegative. This chain connects TRBV6-4 to TRBJ2-7, with D possibly TRBD1 on 6 matching bases. The sequenced sample consisted of PBMCs. The CDR3 spells CASSLQQGHEQYF. The CDR3 nucleotides are TGTGCCAGCAGCCTACAACAGGGCCACGAGCAGTACTTC.